These T cell receptor beta chains were read from a single sample in a study of cytomegalovirus exposure and HLA in healthy donors. Clones were read by immunoSEQ multiplex PCR, and TCRdb kept only the in-frame ones, dropping some. The sample lists fewer than 150,000 clones; 75% to 80% were seen once. Sequenced material: PBMCs. Source of these receptors: a man between 18 and 35 years old in good health and CMV-seronegative. The CDR3 runs from the conserved cysteine through the conserved F or W. A D gene is named only where the DNA matches it firmly. Clone size is given for some rows only: seen once, a few or many times, or a class if the clone is expanded.

>TRBD1|.|TRBV10-2|TRBJ2-7
CASTIQGPSSYEQYF
TGCGCCAGCACCATACAGGGGCCCTCCTCCTACGAGCAGTACTTC
>TRBD2|.|TRBV27|TRBJ2-1
CASRDGTSGVNEQFF
TGTGCCAGCAGGGACGGGACTAGCGGGGTCAATGAGCAGTTCTTC
>TRBD1|.|TRBV5-8|TRBJ2-5
CASSYSGTGVVTQYF
TGTGCCAGCAGCTACTCAGGGACAGGGGTCGTGACCCAGTACTTC
>TRBD1|.|TRBV12-5|TRBJ1-2
CASVPLRDRVNGYTF
TGTGCTAGTGTCCCACTAAGGGACAGGGTGAATGGCTACACCTTC
>.|.|TRBV15|TRBJ2-5
CATSVAQGAETQYF
TGTGCCACCAGCGTAGCACAGGGCGCAGAGACCCAGTACTTC
>.|.|TRBV6-5|TRBJ2-3
CASSYSRGDTQYF
TGTGCCAGCAGTTACTCACGGGGGGATACGCAGTATTTT
>TRBD2|.|TRBV25-1|TRBJ2-3
CASSRLAGGSTDTQYF
TGTGCCAGCAGTCGACTAGCGGGGGGTAGCACAGATACGCAGTATTTT
>.|.|TRBV6-5|TRBJ1-2
CASTSWDTYGYTF
TGTGCCAGCACCTCATGGGACACCTATGGCTACACCTTC
>TRBD2|.|TRBV5-6|TRBJ2-1
CASSGGTSASYNEQFF
TGTGCCAGCAGCGGGGGGACTAGCGCGTCCTACAATGAGCAGTTCTTC
>TRBD1|.|TRBV4-1|TRBJ1-5
CASSLNRGSNQPQHF
TGCGCCAGCAGCCTGAACAGGGGTAGCAATCAGCCCCAGCATTTT
>TRBD2|.|TRBV2|TRBJ2-3
CASNFGTSGTDTQYF
TGTGCCAGCAACTTCGGGACTAGCGGCACAGATACGCAGTATTTT
>TRBD2|.|TRBV10-3|TRBJ2-3
CAISEGASGPMGDTQYF
TGTGCCATCAGTGAGGGGGCTAGCGGACCGATGGGCGATACGCAGTATTTT
>TRBD1|.|TRBV4-2|TRBJ2-7
CASSQVTGASYEQYF
TGTGCCAGCAGCCAAGTCACAGGGGCATCCTACGAGCAGTACTTC
>TRBD1|.|TRBV6-4|TRBJ1-2
CASSPGQGVYGYTF
TGTGCCAGCAGCCCCGGACAGGGGGTCTATGGCTACACCTTC
>TRBD1|.|TRBV7-2|TRBJ2-7
CASSSQPPRQGIYEQYF
TGTGCCAGCAGCTCGCAACCCCCTCGACAGGGGATCTACGAGCAGTACTTC
>TRBD1|once|TRBV28|TRBJ1-5
CASSRGTGKNQPQHF
TGTGCCAGCAGCCGGGGGACAGGGAAAAATCAGCCCCAGCATTTT
>TRBD1|.|TRBV11-2|TRBJ2-7
CASSSTLGQGHEQYF
TGTGCCAGCAGCTCCACCTTGGGACAGGGCCACGAGCAGTACTTC
>TRBD1|.|TRBV7-9|TRBJ2-3
CASSQFGTGSIDTQYF
TGTGCCAGCAGCCAGTTCGGGACAGGGTCAATAGATACACAGTATTTT
>.|.|TRBV28|TRBJ1-1
CASSFRTDTMAEAFF
TGTGCCAGCAGTTTCCGGACAGACACTATGGCTGAAGCTTTCTTT
>.|.|TRBV30|TRBJ1-5
CAWSQLNQPQHF
TGTGCCTGGAGTCAACTAAATCAGCCCCAGCATTTT
>TRBD1|.|TRBV5-1|TRBJ1-1
CASSLATGATEAFF
TGCGCCAGCAGCTTGGCGACAGGGGCCACTGAAGCTTTCTTT
>TRBD2|.|TRBV19|TRBJ2-2
CASSPWTSYTGELFF
TGTGCCAGTAGTCCGTGGACTAGCTACACCGGGGAGCTGTTTTTT
>.|.|TRBV9|TRBJ2-7
CASSVATGVYEQYF
TGTGCCAGCAGCGTAGCTACGGGGGTCTACGAGCAGTACTTC
>.|.|TRBV27|TRBJ2-1
CASSLRDTSYNEQFF
TGTGCCAGCAGTCTCCGGGACACTTCCTACAATGAGCAGTTCTTC
>TRBD2|.|TRBV11-2|TRBJ2-3
CASSLRTSGGPDTQYF
TGTGCCAGCAGCTTGAGGACTAGCGGGGGGCCAGATACGCAGTATTTT
>.|.|TRBV2|TRBJ1-5
CASSEWGGGDQPQHF
TGTGCCAGCAGTGAATGGGGAGGAGGGGACCAGCCCCAGCATTTT
>TRBD2|.|TRBV5-1|TRBJ2-3
CASSLYASGRARKTDTQYF
TGCGCCAGCAGCTTGTACGCTAGCGGGAGGGCCAGGAAAACAGATACGCAGTATTTT
>TRBD1|.|TRBV5-4|TRBJ1-5
CASSAGQGREPQHF
TGTGCCAGCAGTGCTGGACAGGGGAGGGAGCCCCAGCATTTT
>.|.|TRBV5-4|TRBJ2-7
CASSFPDISYEQYF
TGTGCCAGCAGCTTTCCCGACATATCCTACGAGCAGTACTTC
>.|.|TRBV6-1|TRBJ1-2
CASSAPGVF
TGTGCCAGCAGTGCCCCGGGGGTCTTC
>TRBD1|.|TRBV6-4|TRBJ2-3
CASSDSIRGPDTQYF
TGTGCCAGCAGTGACTCGATCAGGGGGCCCGATACGCAGTATTTT
>.|few|TRBV5-4|TRBJ2-7
CASSLDSMRTEHSYEQYF
TGTGCCAGCAGCTTGGATAGCATGAGGACAGAGCACTCCTACGAGCAGTACTTC
>.|.|TRBV4-1|TRBJ1-2
CASSQDAGSGYGYTF
TGCGCCAGCAGCCAAGATGCGGGTAGCGGCTATGGCTACACCTTC
>.|few|TRBV2|TRBJ2-5
CASSEVSRFKKTQYF
TGTGCCAGCAGTGAAGTCAGCAGGTTTAAGAAGACCCAGTACTTC